The sequence of this TCR beta chain was determined in a study of control samples from healthy donors and cancer patients. The CDR3 covers 15 residues. V gave up 3 bases and J gave up 3 bases; unmatched junction bases: 5. In germline, CDR1 is KGHSH, CDR2 LQKENI. This table comes from immunoSEQ multiplex PCR, and its TCRdb copy is limited to in-frame clones, with some not included. The sample contains tens of thousands of clones, roughly 90% of which appear only once. What was sequenced was blood. The chain links TRBV18 to TRBJ2-1; 7 positions agree with TRBD1. The receptor comes from a woman aged 25 to 39 in good health. CDR3 coding DNA: TGTGCCAGCTCACCCCCACAGGGGAACTACAATGAGCAGTTCTTC. This sequence encodes CASSPPQGNYNEQFF.